This T cell receptor beta chain was captured by sequencing in a study of blood T cell repertoires in COVID-19. CDR3 length: 11 amino acids. The germline V gene encodes CDR1 LGHDT and CDR2 YNNKEL (reference sequence). The V and J ends lost 2 bases and 8 bases respectively, with 6 bases between them. Participants' own reports of clinical history determined their cohort assignment. The assay was immunoSEQ multiplex PCR, and TCRdb's table has in-frame clones only and misses some. The sample gives around 190,000 clones, 65% to 80% of which show up once; around 17% is in the top ten. The genes are TRBV3-1 (or the pseudogene TRBV3-2) and TRBJ1-2; D is ambiguous. Sample: PBMCs or T cells enriched from blood (not recorded which). The sequence came from a woman between 50 and 59 years old with acute COVID-19. CDR3 sequence (DNA): TGTGCCAGCAGCCAATTGGAGGGCTACACCTTC. Translating gives CASSQLEGYTF.